This T cell receptor (beta chain) was identified during a study of T cell responses to AZD1222 COVID-19 vaccine. Notes on the study in general: Clonal diversity may have been underestimated in mostly white British donors. Sampled repertoires all dated from after the peak T cell response. AZD1222 recipients seropositive at baseline numbered only 6 or 7. The breadth and depth of Spike-specific TCRs increased once two AZD1222 doses had been given.

With regard to this clone: The antigen is not known.

Clones were sequenced by immunoSEQ multiplex PCR, and TCRdb holds only the in-frame ones, with some missing. The sample has some 150,000 clones; around 92% are singletons. Germline CDR1 is KGHSH and CDR2 is LQKENI. Trimming shortened V by 0 bases and J by 1 base, and 7 bases separated the two germline ends. The CDR3 contains 14 residues. The specimen was peripheral blood, collected on day 0 of MenACWY control vaccination. This TCR was sampled from an adult in good health. This rearrangement joins TRBV18 to TRBJ2-7; D uncertain. The CDR3 reads CASSPPETSYEQYF. CDR3 coding DNA: TGTGCCAGCTCACCACCAGAGACTTCCTACGAGCAGTACTTC.